Below, one TCR beta chain is given with its context. Antigen: not known. The time point denotes: cycle 4 day 1 (C4D1), after 6 weeks of nivolumab. Each patient's relapse followed autologous stem cell transplantation, and brentuximab vedotin exposure varied. Purification of CD4+ T cells from thawed PBMCs was performed via magnetic negative selection. The sample originates from a study of PD-1 blockade in classical Hodgkin lymphoma. Study-level information: Patients were dosed intravenously with nivolumab at 3 mg/kg every 2 weeks.

The CDR3 extends over 16 amino acids. The germline V gene has CDR1 SGHNT and CDR2 YYREEE (reference sequence). V was shortened by 2 bases and J by 2 bases, with 13 bases between the two germline ends. Findings and caveats of the study: With CD4+ cells, TCR diversity rose significantly by C4D1, but not with CD8+ cells. It was among complete responders that baseline diversity resembled that of newly diagnosed patients.

TCRdb keeps only in-frame clones here, not all; method: immunoSEQ multiplex PCR. The top ten hold under 2% of the sample, which has more than 15,000 clones, about three quarters seen once. This sequence originates from a human donor with classical Hodgkin lymphoma. Sample: CD4+ T cells from blood, taken before the fourth cycle of nivolumab. The rearrangement links TRBV5-4 to TRBJ2-2; tentatively, D is TRBD2 (6 bases). CDR3 sequence (DNA): TGTGCCAGCAGCTTAGGTAGCGGAACTAACACCGGGGAGCTGTTTTTT. It codes for CASSLGSGTNTGELFF.